This is a list of T cell receptor beta chains from one sample in a study of radiotherapy plus CTLA-4 blockade in lung cancer. The repertoire was sequenced with immunoSEQ multiplex PCR; TCRdb's copy has only in-frame clones and lacks some. This table holds some 80,000 clones, under 85% found once. The source was peripheral blood, collected from a patient treated with radiotherapy plus ipilimumab. These receptors all come from a human donor with non-small cell lung cancer who had stable disease on radiotherapy plus ipilimumab. Both conserved end residues are trimmed from each CDR3.

>TRBV7-6
ASSLENRREAF
>TRBV4-1
ASSQATGPNTGELF
>TRBV9
ASSEWTSGSYNEQL
>TRBV30
AWSPLGGGSTGANVLT
>TRBV11-2
ASSLSWGGPYNEQF
>TRBV4-2
ASKVVTGELF
>TRBV29-1
SVDGGNSNQPQH
>TRBV7-9
ASSYSGSLTDTQY
>TRBV4-1
ASSQGVGNEKLF
>TRBV19
ASSTSRAREQF
>TRBV19
ASSRAGVSPGELF
>TRBV18
ASSSGPNTEAF
>TRBV19
ASSRDGGGEIYGYT
>TRBV4-2
ASSQEGGDSPLH
>TRBV9
ASSARQGGIEAF
>TRBV5-4
ASSWDRSGPQH
>TRBV28
ASSRLDGSFSGNTIY
>TRBV10-2
ASTVLAGEYTGELF